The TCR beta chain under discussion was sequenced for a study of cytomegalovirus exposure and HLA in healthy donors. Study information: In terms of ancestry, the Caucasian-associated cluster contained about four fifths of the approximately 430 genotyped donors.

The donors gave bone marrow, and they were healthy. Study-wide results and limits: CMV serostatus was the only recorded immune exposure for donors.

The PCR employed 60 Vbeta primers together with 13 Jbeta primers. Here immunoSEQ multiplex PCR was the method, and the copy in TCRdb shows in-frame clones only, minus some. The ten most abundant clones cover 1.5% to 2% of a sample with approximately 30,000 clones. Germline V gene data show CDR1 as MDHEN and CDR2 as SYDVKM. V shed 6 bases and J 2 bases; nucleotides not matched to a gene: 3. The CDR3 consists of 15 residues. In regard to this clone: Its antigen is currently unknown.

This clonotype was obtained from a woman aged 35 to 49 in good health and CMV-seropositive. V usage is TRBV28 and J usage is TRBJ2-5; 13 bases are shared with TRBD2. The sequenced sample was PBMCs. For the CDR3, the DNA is TGTGCCAGCAGCAAACTAGCGGGGGGGCAAGAGACCCAGTACTTC. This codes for CASSKLAGGQETQYF.